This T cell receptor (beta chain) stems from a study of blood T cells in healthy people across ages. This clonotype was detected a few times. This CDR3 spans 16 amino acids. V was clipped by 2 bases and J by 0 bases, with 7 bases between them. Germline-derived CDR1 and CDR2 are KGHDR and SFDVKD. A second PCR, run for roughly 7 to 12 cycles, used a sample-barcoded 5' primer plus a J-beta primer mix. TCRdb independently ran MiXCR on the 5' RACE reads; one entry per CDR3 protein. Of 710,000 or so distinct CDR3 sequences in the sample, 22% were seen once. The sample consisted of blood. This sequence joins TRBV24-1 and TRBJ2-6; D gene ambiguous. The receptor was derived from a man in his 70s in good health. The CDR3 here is CATSDSTFSGANVLTF. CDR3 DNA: TGTGCCACCAGTGATTCTACGTTCTCTGGGGCCAACGTCCTGACTTTC.